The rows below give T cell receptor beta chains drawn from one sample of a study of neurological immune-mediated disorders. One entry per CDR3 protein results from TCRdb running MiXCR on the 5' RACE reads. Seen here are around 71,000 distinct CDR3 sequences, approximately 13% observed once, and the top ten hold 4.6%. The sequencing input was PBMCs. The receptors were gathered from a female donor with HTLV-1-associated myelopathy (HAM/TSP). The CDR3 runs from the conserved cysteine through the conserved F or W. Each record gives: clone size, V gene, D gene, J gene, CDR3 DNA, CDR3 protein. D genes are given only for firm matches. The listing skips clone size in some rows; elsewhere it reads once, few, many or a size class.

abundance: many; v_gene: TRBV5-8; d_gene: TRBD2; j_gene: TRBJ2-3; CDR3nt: TGTGCCAGCAGCTCCGGGACTAGCGGGGGGGCACGGACAGATACGCAGTATTTT; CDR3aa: CASSSGTSGGARTDTQYF
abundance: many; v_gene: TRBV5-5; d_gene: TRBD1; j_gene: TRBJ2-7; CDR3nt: TGTGCCAGCAGCTTTGGGACAGTAAGCCCCTCCGGTTACGAGCAGTACTTC; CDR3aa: CASSFGTVSPSGYEQYF
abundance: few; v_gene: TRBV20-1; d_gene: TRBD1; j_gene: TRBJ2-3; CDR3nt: TGCAGTGCTAGAGGATTTTTATATCAGCTGACAGGGGCTCCAGATACGCAGTATTTT; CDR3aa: CSARGFLYQLTGAPDTQYF
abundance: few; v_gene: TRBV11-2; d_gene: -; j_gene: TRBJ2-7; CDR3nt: TGTGCCAGCAGCCAGGGACGATACTACGAGCAGTACTTC; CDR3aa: CASSQGRYYEQYF
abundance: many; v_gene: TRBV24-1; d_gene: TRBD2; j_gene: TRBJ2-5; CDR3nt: TGTGCCACCAGTGATCCCGGGACTAGCGGGGAGACCCAGTACTTC; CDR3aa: CATSDPGTSGETQYF
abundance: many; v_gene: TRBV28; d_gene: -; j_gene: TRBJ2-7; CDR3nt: TGTGCCAGCCTCCAAACACACTCCTACGAGCAGTACTTC; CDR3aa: CASLQTHSYEQYF
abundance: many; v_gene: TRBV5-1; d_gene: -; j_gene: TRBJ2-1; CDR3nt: TGCGCCAGCAGCTTGGGGCCAGCAAGCAATGAGCAGTTCTTC; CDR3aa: CASSLGPASNEQFF
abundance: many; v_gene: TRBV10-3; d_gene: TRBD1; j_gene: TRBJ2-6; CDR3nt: TGTGCCATCAGTGAGACTTCCGGGACAGGGTCTGCTGGGGCCAACGTCCTGACTTTC; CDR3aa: CAISETSGTGSAGANVLTF
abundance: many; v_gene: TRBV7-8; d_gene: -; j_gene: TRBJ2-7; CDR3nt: TGTGCCAGCAGCTTAGCTATGACAGGTTCCTACGAGCAGTACTTC; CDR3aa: CASSLAMTGSYEQYF
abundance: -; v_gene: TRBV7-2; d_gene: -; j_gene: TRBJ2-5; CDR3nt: TGTGCCAGCAGCGTAAGACAGAGCCAAGAGACCCAGTACTTC; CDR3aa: CASSVRQSQETQYF
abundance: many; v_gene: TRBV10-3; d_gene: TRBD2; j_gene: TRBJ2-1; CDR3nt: TGTGCCATCAAAACTAGCGACTCCTACAATGAGCAGTTCTTC; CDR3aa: CAIKTSDSYNEQFF
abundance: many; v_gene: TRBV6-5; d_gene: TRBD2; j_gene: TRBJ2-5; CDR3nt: TGTGCCAGCAGTTACTCCGGGACTAGTAGGGGCCAGGAGACCCAGTACTTC; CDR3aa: CASSYSGTSRGQETQYF
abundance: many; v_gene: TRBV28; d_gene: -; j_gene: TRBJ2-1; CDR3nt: TGTGCCAGCATGAGCTCCTACAATGAGCAGTTCTTC; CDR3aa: CASMSSYNEQFF
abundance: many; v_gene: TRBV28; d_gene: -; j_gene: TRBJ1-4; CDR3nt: TGTGCCAGCAGTCCCCCGCGGACAGCTCCTAATGAAAAACTGTTTTTT; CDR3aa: CASSPPRTAPNEKLFF
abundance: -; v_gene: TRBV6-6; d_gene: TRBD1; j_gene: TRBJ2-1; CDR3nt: TGTGCCAGCAGTTACTCCCAGGGACAGGGAAACTTTGAGCAGTTCTTC; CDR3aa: CASSYSQGQGNFEQFF
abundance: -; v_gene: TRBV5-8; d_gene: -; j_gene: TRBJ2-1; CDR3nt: TGTGCCAGCAGCTTGGGAGGGATCAATGAGCAGTTCTTC; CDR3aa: CASSLGGINEQFF
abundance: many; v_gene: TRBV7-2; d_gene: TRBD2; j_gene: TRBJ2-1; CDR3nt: TGTGCCAGCAGCGAAAGCGGGGGGGCTTTAAGGGGCCCCTACAATGAGCAGTTCTTC; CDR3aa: CASSESGGALRGPYNEQFF
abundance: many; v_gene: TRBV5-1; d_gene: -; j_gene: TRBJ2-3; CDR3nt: TGCGCCAGCAGCCCCCGGACTGATAGCACAGATACGCAGTATTTT; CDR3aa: CASSPRTDSTDTQYF
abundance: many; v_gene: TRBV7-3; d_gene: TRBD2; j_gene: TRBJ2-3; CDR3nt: TGTGCCAGCAGCCCCGGGGCTAGCGGGGGCACAGATACGCAGTATTTT; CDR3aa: CASSPGASGGTDTQYF
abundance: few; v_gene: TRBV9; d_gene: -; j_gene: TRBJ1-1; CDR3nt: TGTGCCAGCAGCCAAAAAATAACAGGGCACGGCACTGAAGCTTTCTTT; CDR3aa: CASSQKITGHGTEAFF
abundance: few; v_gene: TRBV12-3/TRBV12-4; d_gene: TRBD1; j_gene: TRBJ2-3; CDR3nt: TGTGCCAGCAGTCCCGGACAGGGTTTCACAGATACGCAGTATTTT; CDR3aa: CASSPGQGFTDTQYF
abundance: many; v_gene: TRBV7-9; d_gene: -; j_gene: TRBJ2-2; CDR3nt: TGTGCCAGCAGCTACGCATTCGGTCCCAACACGAACACCGGGGAGCTGTTTTTT; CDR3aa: CASSYAFGPNTNTGELFF
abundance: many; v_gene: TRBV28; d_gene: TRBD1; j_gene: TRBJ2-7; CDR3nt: TGTGCCAGCAGGACAGGGGTCGCCTACGAGCAGTACTTC; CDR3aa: CASRTGVAYEQYF
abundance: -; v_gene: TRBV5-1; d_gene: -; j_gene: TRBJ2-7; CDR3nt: TGCGCCAGCAGCTTGGCCCACAGGAAGGGGTACGAGCAGTACTTC; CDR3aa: CASSLAHRKGYEQYF
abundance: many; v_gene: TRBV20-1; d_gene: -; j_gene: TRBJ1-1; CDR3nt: TGCAGTGCTAGCAGGGCTTCGAACACTGAAGCTTTCTTT; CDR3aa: CSASRASNTEAFF
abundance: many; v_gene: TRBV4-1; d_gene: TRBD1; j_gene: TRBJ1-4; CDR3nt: TGCGCCAGCAGCCGAGAGACAGGGGGCAGTGAAAAACTGTTTTTT; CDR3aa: CASSRETGGSEKLFF
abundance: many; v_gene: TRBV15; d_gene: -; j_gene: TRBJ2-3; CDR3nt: TGTGCTACCAGCAGGAGAGAGGCAGGACCTACCACAGATACGCAGTATTTT; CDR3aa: CATSRREAGPTTDTQYF
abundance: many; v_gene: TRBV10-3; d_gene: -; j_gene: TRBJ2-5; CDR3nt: TGTGCCATCAGTGAACAAGAGACCCAGTACTTC; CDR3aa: CAISEQETQYF
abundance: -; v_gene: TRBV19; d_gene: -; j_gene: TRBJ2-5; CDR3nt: TGTGCCAGTAGTACCTCCGGAACAGCGTCGGAGACCCAGTACTTC; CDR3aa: CASSTSGTASETQYF
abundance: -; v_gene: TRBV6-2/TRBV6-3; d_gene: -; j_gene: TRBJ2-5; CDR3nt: TGTGCCAGCCAGTTACGGTGGGCCGGGGAGACCCAGTACTTC; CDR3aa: CASQLRWAGETQYF
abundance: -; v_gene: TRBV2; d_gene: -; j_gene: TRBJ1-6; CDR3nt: TGTGCCAGCACGGGGGAGGTTTCACCCCTCCACTTT; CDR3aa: CASTGEVSPLHF
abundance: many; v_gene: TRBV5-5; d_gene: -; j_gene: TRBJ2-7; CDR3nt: TGTGCCAGCATGCCGACTGTCAGCTCCTACGAGCAGTACTTC; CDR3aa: CASMPTVSSYEQYF
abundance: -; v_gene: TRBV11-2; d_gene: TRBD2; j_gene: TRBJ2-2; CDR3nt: TGTGCCAGCACCCTAGCGGGGGGGCTCATCACCGGGGAGCTGTTTTTT; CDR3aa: CASTLAGGLITGELFF
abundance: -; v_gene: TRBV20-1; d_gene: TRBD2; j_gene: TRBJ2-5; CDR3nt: TGCAGTGCTAGAGGAGGACTAGCGGGGGGCCAGCAGCGGAAAGAGACCCAGTACTTC; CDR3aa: CSARGGLAGGQQRKETQYF
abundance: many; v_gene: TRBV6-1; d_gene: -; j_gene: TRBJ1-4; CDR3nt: TGTGCCAGCAGTGCGACAAGGGAAAAACTGTTTTTT; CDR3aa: CASSATREKLFF
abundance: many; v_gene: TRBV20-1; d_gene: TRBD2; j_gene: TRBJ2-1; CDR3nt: TGCAGTGCTAGCCGCCCAGCGGGGGATCCCTACAATGAGCAGTTCTTC; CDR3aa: CSASRPAGDPYNEQFF
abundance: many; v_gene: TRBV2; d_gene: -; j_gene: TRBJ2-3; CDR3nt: TGTGCCAGCAGTGAAGCGGCAGGGCCTACAGATACGCAGTATTTT; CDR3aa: CASSEAAGPTDTQYF
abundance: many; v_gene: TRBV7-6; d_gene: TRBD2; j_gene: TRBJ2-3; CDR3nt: TGTGCCAGCAGCCCCAGGGAGCGGGGGGATTCAGATACGCAGTATTTT; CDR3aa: CASSPRERGDSDTQYF
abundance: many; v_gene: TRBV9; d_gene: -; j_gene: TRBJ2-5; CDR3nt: TGTGCCAGCAGCCTATCACCGTCAGGGCACTTCAGCGAGACCCAGTACTTC; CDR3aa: CASSLSPSGHFSETQYF
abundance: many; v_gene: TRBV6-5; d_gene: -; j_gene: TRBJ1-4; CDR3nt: TGTGCCAGCAGTTACGGGGTAGCGGCGGGAAATGAAAAACTGTTTTTT; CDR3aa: CASSYGVAAGNEKLFF